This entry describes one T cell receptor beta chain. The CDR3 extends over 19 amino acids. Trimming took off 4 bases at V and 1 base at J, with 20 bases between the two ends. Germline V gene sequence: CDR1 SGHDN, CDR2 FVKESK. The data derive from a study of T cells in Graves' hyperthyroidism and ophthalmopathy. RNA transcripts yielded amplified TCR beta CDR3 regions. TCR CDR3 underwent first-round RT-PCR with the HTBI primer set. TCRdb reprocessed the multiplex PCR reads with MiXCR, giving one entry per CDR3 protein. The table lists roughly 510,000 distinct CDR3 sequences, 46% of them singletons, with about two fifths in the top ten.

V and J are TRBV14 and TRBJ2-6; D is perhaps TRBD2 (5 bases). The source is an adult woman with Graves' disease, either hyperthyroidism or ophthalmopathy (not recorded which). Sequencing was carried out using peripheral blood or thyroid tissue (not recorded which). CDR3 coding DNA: TGTGCCAGCAGCCCCCCGAGATGGGAGTTTCGATCTGGGGCCAACGTCCTGACTTTC. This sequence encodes CASSPPRWEFRSGANVLTF.